This TCR beta chain derives from a study of T cells in narcolepsy. Study findings and constraints: Same-patient CSF and blood CD4+ T cell clonotypes included HCRT-specific and TRIB2-specific autoreactive ones. Healthy controls reportedly lacked the autoreactive clonotypes serially found in patients' blood.

J gave up 3 bases and V 2 bases, and 9 bases lay outside the gene matches. CDR1 is LGHNA, CDR2 YNFKEQ, per germline. The CDR3 spans 17 residues. Method: immunoSEQ multiplex PCR; TCRdb's copy keeps in-frame clones and lacks some. The sample comprises roughly 10,000 clones, roughly 65% of which are singletons, and 22% rests with the top ten. Regarding this clone: Its antigen is unknown.

The source is a human donor with narcolepsy. The specimen was CD45RA- memory CD8+ T cells from PBMCs. The chain employs TRBV4-2 and TRBJ1-2; 10 positions match TRBD1. The CDR3 DNA reads as TGTGCCAGCAGCCAAATGGGGACAGGGGATCGAGACTATGGCTACACCTTC. Protein: CASSQMGTGDRDYGYTF.